The 30 T cell receptor beta chains below were found in one sample sequenced in a study of blood T cell repertoires in COVID-19. Assay: immunoSEQ multiplex PCR; the TCRdb copy retains only in-frame clones and omits some. The table lists some 240,000 clones, 75% to 85% of them singletons. The sample was peripheral blood. The receptor set was obtained from a woman aged 80 or over with COVID-19, enrolled during active disease.

The rearrangement uses TRBV30 and TRBJ1-5; TRBD1 might be the D (6 bases). Looked up from germline, CDR1 is GTSNPN and CDR2 is SVGIG (reference sequence). The CDR3 is 15 amino acids. V shed 0 bases and J shed 4 bases, with 13 bases lying between them. The CDR3 DNA sequence: TGTGCCTGGAGTGTACTAGGGGGTGGGAATCAGCCCCAGCATTTT. It is translated as CAWSVLGGGNQPQHF.

The rearrangement joins TRBV7-6 to TRBJ1-4; 7 bases fit TRBD1. The CDR3 totals 20 residues. Losses at the gene ends were 6 bases for V and 0 bases for J; bases not matched to a gene: 19. CDR1 SGHVS and CDR2 FNYEAQ come from the germline V gene. Here the CDR3 DNA reads TGTGCCAGCAGTCGTCGCGGGACAGACCGTCCAGAGGCAACTAATGAAAAACTGTTTTTT. Translation gives CASSRRGTDRPEATNEKLFF.

The V and J genes are TRBV5-1 and TRBJ2-1, with 8 bases matching TRBD1. The germline V gene encodes CDR1 SGHRS and CDR2 YFSETQ. With V trimmed by 3 bases and J by 8 bases, 4 bases remained unmatched. This CDR3 spans 13 amino acids. The DNA for the CDR3 is TGCGCCAGCAGCTGGACAGGGTATCATGAGCAGTTCTTC. Translation gives CASSWTGYHEQFF.

V gene TRBV5-1 combines with J gene TRBJ2-3; 7 bases fit TRBD2. Germline V gene data show CDR1 as SGHRS and CDR2 as YFSETQ. The trim removed 2 bases at V and 4 bases at J, leaving 7 bases unmatched. The CDR3 is 15 residues long. The DNA for the CDR3 is TGCGCCAGCAGCTTAGAGGGAGGGCCTCCAGATACGCAGTATTTT. This encodes CASSLEGGPPDTQYF.

V and J are TRBV6-5 and TRBJ2-7; tentative D call: TRBD1 (6 bases). This CDR3 contains 12 residues. With 8 bases removed from V and 0 bases from J, the gap between germline ends came to 8 bases. CDR1 is MNHEY, CDR2 SVGAGI, per germline. The CDR3 sequence: CASGGSSYEQYF. CDR3 coding DNA: TGTGCCAGCGGGGGCAGCTCCTACGAGCAGTACTTC.

The chain is built from TRBV10-3 and TRBJ2-7; D is possibly TRBD1 (7 bases). Germline V gene sequence: CDR1 ENHRY, CDR2 SYGVKD. Trimming took 2 bases from V and 5 from J, leaving 13 bases between them. CDR3 length: 14 residues. CDR3 sequence: CAISEGGGADEQYF. As DNA, the CDR3 is TGTGCCATCAGTGAGGGAGGGGGCGCGGACGAGCAGTACTTC.

To note about this clone: The junction does not match germline at one end; this may be a read error. The chain uses TRBV7-2 and TRBJ2-1; 9 bases are a match to TRBD1. This CDR3 is 16 amino acids long. Germline assignment: CDR1 SGHTA and CDR2 FQGNSA. The CDR3 loop is CASSPPPGTGPGRILF. The DNA for the CDR3 is TGTGCCAGCAGCCCGCCTCCCGGGACAGGGCCGGGCCGAATCCTCTTC. The entire variable domain, with the rest obtained from reference TRBV7-2 and TRBJ2-1, is as follows: GAGVSQSPSNKVTEKGKDVELRCDPISGHTALYWYRQSLGQGLEFLIYFQGNSAPDKSGLPSDRFSAERTGGSVSTLTIQRTQQEDSAVYLCASSPPPGTGPGRILFGPGTRLTVL.

The chain combines TRBV4-1 with TRBJ1-4; D is uncertain. Trimming cost V 3 bases and J 8 bases, with 16 bases left between them. Germline V CDR1 and CDR2: MGHRA, YSYEKL. This CDR3 is 15 amino acids long. CDR3 in amino acids: CASSHPGLGGEKLFF. In DNA form, the CDR3 reads TGCGCCAGCAGCCACCCGGGCTTGGGAGGCGAAAAACTGTTTTTT.

The count of this clone is one. The chain combines TRBV30 with TRBJ1-4, with TRBD1 as a possible D gene (5 bases). This CDR3 is 15 amino acids long. From germline, CDR1 is GTSNPN and CDR2 SVGIG (reference sequence). V was trimmed by 0 bases and J by 1 base, leaving 9 bases between them. The DNA for the CDR3 is TGTGCCTGGAGTGTCTCAAGGGGAACTAATGAAAAACTGTTTTTT. Its translation: CAWSVSRGTNEKLFF.

Written as DNA, the CDR3 is TGTGCCAGCAGCTTGGGAGGGACAGGGGGTAACTATGGCTACACCTTC. The encoded protein is CASSLGGTGGNYGYTF. V gene TRBV5-4 combines with J gene TRBJ1-2; 11 nucleotides align to TRBD1. Germline trimming cut 0 bases from V and 1 base from J; bases unmatched to any gene: 2. The CDR3 has 16 amino acids. Germline V gives CDR1 SGHNT, CDR2 YYREEE (reference sequence).

The chain has TRBV10-3 and TRBJ2-7, with 7 bases lining up with TRBD2. The germline gives CDR1 ENHRY, CDR2 SYGVKD. V lost 0 bases to trimming and J lost 0 bases; unmatched junction nucleotides: 5. The CDR3 has 16 residues. CDR3 region: CAISESGLAASYEQYF. DNA for the CDR3: TGTGCCATCAGTGAGTCGGGGCTAGCGGCCTCCTACGAGCAGTACTTC.

The gene calls are TRBV7-9 and TRBJ2-7, with D perhaps TRBD2 (5 bases). V was clipped by 1 base and J by 7 bases, with 8 bases between them. Germline loops: CDR1 SEHNR, CDR2 FQNEAQ (reference sequence). CDR3 length: 12 amino acids. The DNA of the CDR3 is TGTGCCAGCAGCTTAGTTCGCGGGGAGCAGTACTTC. As protein: CASSLVRGEQYF.

The chain recombines TRBV30 with TRBJ2-3, with 9 bases aligning to TRBD1. The V and J ends lost 5 bases and 5 bases, in that order; junction bases with no gene match: 8. Germline V CDR1 and CDR2: GTSNPN, SVGIG (reference sequence). The CDR3 is 14 amino acids. The CDR3 region is CAWENRGRGDTQYF. The CDR3 DNA sequence: TGTGCCTGGGAGAACAGGGGGCGAGGAGATACGCAGTATTTT.

The rearrangement joins TRBV29-1 to TRBJ2-7; D might be TRBD1 (6 bases). The germline V gene encodes CDR1 SQVTM and CDR2 ANQGSEA. The CDR3 sequence is 13 residues long. Deletions cut 3 bases from V and 6 bases from J, with 15 bases between. DNA for the CDR3: TGCAGCGTTGATAGCAGAACCAGGGGCGAGCAGTACTTC. Residues: CSVDSRTRGEQYF.

CDR3 DNA sequence: TGTGCCAGCAGTTACGCCGGAGGCCCCTACAATGAGCAGTTCTTC. Protein: CASSYAGGPYNEQFF. The V gene is TRBV6-5, the J gene TRBJ2-1; TRBD2 might be the D (5 bases). Germline CDR1 reads MNHEY; CDR2 reads SVGAGI. CDR3 size: 15 residues. The V end was cut by 2 bases, the J end by 2 bases, with 10 bases between.

The chain uses TRBV7-2 and TRBJ2-1, with TRBD2 matching 13 bases. CDR3 length: 16 residues. The junction had 9 bases not matched to a gene; V was cut back by 4 bases and J by 9 bases. In germline, CDR1 is SGHTA, CDR2 FQGNSA. The CDR3 nucleotides read TGTGCCAGCAGCTCCACTAGCGGGAGGGCCCAAGTTGAGCAGTTCTTC. Protein sequence: CASSSTSGRAQVEQFF.

This chain links TRBV6-6 with TRBJ2-4; D gene unclear. This CDR3 comprises 13 residues. Germline loops: CDR1 MNHNY, CDR2 SVGAGI (reference sequence). V gave up 8 bases and J gave up 2 bases, with 10 bases separating them. The CDR3 region has the DNA TGTGCCAGCCGGCACGACTCCAAAAACATTCAGTACTTC. It yields the protein CASRHDSKNIQYF.

The chain combines TRBV5-7 with TRBJ1-3, with D possibly being TRBD1 (6 bases). TRBV5-7 is given ORF status, its function remaining uncertain. V shed 5 bases and J shed 5 bases, with 20 bases lying between them. The CDR3 loop spans 16 amino acids. This chain's CDR3 is CASSSRRLGGRNTIYF. The CDR3 nucleotides are TGTGCCAGCAGTTCACGACGGTTAGGGGGTCGAAACACCATATATTTT.

V and J are TRBV27 and TRBJ2-6, with 12 bases identical to TRBD2. This CDR3 has 20 amino acids. The V and J ends lost 2 bases and 0 bases, in that order; junction bases with no gene match: 8. Looked up from germline, CDR1 is MNHEY and CDR2 is SMNVEV (reference sequence). In nucleotides, the CDR3 is TGTGCCAGCAGTTTACCGCGTGAGACTAGCGGGAGCTCTGGGGCCAACGTCCTGACTTTC. Its translation: CASSLPRETSGSSGANVLTF. Full variable domain (remainder filled in from reference TRBV27 and TRBJ2-6): EAQVTQNPRYLITVTGKKLTVTCSQNMNHEYMSWYRQDPGLGLRQIYYSMNVEVTDKGDVPEGYKVSRKEKRNFPLILESPSPNQTSLYFCASSLPRETSGSSGANVLTFGAGSRLTVL.

This chain joins TRBV2 and TRBJ1-1; 7 nucleotides align to TRBD1. After removal of 5 bases from V and 4 bases from J, the junction contained 7 bases not matched to a gene. CDR1 is SNHLY and CDR2 is FYNNEI in the germline V gene. CDR3 length: 14 amino acids. The CDR3 sequence: CASSRGQQTTEAFF. CDR3 coding DNA: TGTGCCAGCAGTCGGGGACAGCAGACCACTGAAGCTTTCTTT.

The chain combines TRBV9 with TRBJ2-7; 10 positions agree with TRBD2. The germline CDR1 and CDR2 sequences are SGDLS and YYNGEE. This CDR3 spans 15 amino acids. The junction had 4 bases not matched to a gene; V was cut back by 0 bases and J by 4 bases. DNA of the CDR3: TGTGCCAGCAGCGTAGAGGGTAGCGGGGGGTACGAGCAGTACTTC. Protein sequence: CASSVEGSGGYEQYF.

The chain employs TRBV2 and TRBJ1-1; 10 bases map to TRBD1. V lost 6 bases and J lost 1; bases outside the gene matches: 2. This CDR3 is built from 14 residues. Germline V gene data show CDR1 as SNHLY and CDR2 as FYNNEI. The CDR3 DNA sequence: TGTGCCAGCAGGGACAGGGGGGCGAACACTGAAGCTTTCTTT. It is translated as CASRDRGANTEAFF. The full variable domain, rest sourced from reference TRBV2 and TRBJ1-1, is EPEVTQTPSHQVTQMGQEVILRCVPISNHLYFYWYRQILGQKVEFLVSFYNNEISEKSEIFDDQFSVERPDGSNFTLKIRSTKLEDSAMYFCASRDRGANTEAFFGQGTRLTVV.

This clone appeared once. This sequence joins TRBV3-1 (or the pseudogene TRBV3-2) and TRBJ2-5; D is possibly TRBD1 (6 bases). From germline, CDR1 is LGHDT and CDR2 YNNKEL (reference sequence). The V end was cut by 4 bases, the J end by 7 bases, with 10 bases between. The CDR3 runs 12 residues. The CDR3 sequence is CASSPDRRTQYF. The DNA for the CDR3 is TGTGCCAGCAGCCCGGACAGAAGGACCCAGTACTTC.

The chain is built from TRBV5-1 and TRBJ1-2; possible D gene TRBD1, 5 bases. V was pared by 0 bases and J by 2 bases, with 17 bases between. CDR1 is SGHRS and CDR2 is YFSETQ in the germline V gene. The CDR3 consists of 17 residues. CDR3 sequence: CASSLELGPGLNYGYTF. The CDR3 DNA sequence: TGCGCCAGCAGCTTGGAGTTGGGGCCGGGACTGAACTATGGCTACACCTTC.

The chain combines TRBV7-2 with TRBJ2-1; D unresolved. With 1 base removed from V and 0 bases from J, the gap between germline ends came to 13 bases. Germline CDR1 SGHTA, CDR2 FQGNSA. This CDR3 is built from 17 residues. For the CDR3, the DNA is TGTGCCAGCAGCTTAGACGTAGCAAGAAGCTCCTACAATGAGCAGTTCTTC. This encodes CASSLDVARSSYNEQFF. The full variable domain, in which reference TRBV7-2 and TRBJ2-1 provide the parts outside the CDR3, is GAGVSQSPSNKVTEKGKDVELRCDPISGHTALYWYRQSLGQGLEFLIYFQGNSAPDKSGLPSDRFSAERTGGSVSTLTIQRTQQEDSAVYLCASSLDVARSSYNEQFFGPGTRLTVL.

The CDR3 protein is CASRGAGAGGNTEAFF. CDR3 DNA sequence: TGCGCCAGCAGGGGTGCCGGGGCAGGGGGAAACACTGAAGCTTTCTTT. J is TRBJ1-1 and V is TRBV5-1; 7 positions agree with TRBD1. CDR1 and CDR2 from the germline V gene are SGHRS and YFSETQ. After removal of 5 bases from V and 2 bases from J, the junction contained 12 bases not matched to a gene. The CDR3 contains 16 residues.

The count of this clone is one. The chain has TRBV7-2 and TRBJ2-7, with D uncertain. Looked up from germline, CDR1 is SGHTA and CDR2 is FQGNSA. V shed 3 bases and J shed 0 bases, with 9 bases lying between them. This CDR3 spans 14 amino acids. CDR3 nucleotide sequence: TGTGCCAGCAGCTTCGCATCCGGCTCCTACGAGCAGTACTTC. It codes for CASSFASGSYEQYF. The entire variable domain, with the rest obtained from reference TRBV7-2 and TRBJ2-7, is as follows: GAGVSQSPSNKVTEKGKDVELRCDPISGHTALYWYRQSLGQGLEFLIYFQGNSAPDKSGLPSDRFSAERTGGSVSTLTIQRTQQEDSAVYLCASSFASGSYEQYFGPGTRLTVT.

V usage is TRBV15 and J usage is TRBJ2-7; no clear D gene. CDR1 LNHNV and CDR2 YYDKDF come from the germline V gene (reference sequence). The length of the CDR3 is 14 residues. V was clipped by 2 bases and J by 0 bases, with 8 bases between them. The CDR3 DNA sequence: TGTGCCACCAGCAGACAATCGGGCTCCTACGAGCAGTACTTC. Protein product: CATSRQSGSYEQYF.

The chain joins TRBV5-1 to TRBJ2-1, with 7 bases lining up with TRBD1. This CDR3 has 17 amino acids. The V gene's germline CDR1 is SGHRS and CDR2 YFSETQ. V gave up 3 bases and J gave up 6 bases; unmatched junction bases: 15. Here the CDR3 DNA reads TGCGCCAGCAGCTCCACTGCTCGGGGACAGCCTTCCAATGAGCAGTTCTTC. This gives the protein CASSSTARGQPSNEQFF.

Here the CDR3 DNA reads TGTGCCAGCAGCCTAGTTCAGGTGGGCACAGATACGCAGTATTTT. It codes for CASSLVQVGTDTQYF. This chain joins TRBV7-9 and TRBJ2-3, with D hard to call. V was cut by 5 bases and J by 1 base, with 13 bases left in between. Germline V lookup: CDR1 SEHNR, CDR2 FQNEAQ (reference sequence). The CDR3 is 15 amino acids.